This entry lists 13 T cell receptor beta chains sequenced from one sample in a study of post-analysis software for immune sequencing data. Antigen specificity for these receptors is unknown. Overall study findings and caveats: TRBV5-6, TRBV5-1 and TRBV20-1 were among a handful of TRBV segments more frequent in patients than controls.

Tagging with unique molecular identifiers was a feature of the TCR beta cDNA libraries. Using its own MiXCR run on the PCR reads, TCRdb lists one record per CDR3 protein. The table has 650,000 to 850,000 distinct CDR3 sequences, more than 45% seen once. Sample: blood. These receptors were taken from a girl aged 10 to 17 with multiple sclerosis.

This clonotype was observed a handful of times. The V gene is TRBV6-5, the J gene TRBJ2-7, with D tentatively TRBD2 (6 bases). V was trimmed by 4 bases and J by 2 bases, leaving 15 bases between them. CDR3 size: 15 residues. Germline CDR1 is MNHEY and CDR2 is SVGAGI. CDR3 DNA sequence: TGTGCCAGCAGTTCCCCCGGGGCGGGGCCCTACGAGCAGTACTTC. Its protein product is CASSSPGAGPYEQYF.

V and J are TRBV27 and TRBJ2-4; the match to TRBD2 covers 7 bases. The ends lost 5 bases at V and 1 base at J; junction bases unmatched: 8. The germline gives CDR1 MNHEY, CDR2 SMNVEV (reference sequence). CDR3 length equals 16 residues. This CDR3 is CASSARLALAKNIQYF. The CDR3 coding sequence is TGTGCCAGCAGTGCCCGACTAGCTCTTGCCAAAAACATTCAGTACTTC.

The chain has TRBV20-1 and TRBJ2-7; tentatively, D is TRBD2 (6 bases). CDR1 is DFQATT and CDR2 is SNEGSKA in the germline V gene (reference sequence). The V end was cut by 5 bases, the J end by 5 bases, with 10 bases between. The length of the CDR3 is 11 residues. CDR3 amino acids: CSAGTGHEQYF. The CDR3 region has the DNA TGCAGTGCTGGGACTGGTCACGAGCAGTACTTC.

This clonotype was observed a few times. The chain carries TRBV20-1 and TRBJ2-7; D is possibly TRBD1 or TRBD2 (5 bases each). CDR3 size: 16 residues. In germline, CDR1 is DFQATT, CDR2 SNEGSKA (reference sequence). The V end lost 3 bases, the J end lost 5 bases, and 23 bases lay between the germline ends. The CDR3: CSASASGASSGHEQYF. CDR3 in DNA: TGCAGTGCTAGTGCCTCCGGGGCCTCCTCGGGCCACGAGCAGTACTTC.

CDR3 protein: CASSHATGFNEQFF. As DNA, the CDR3 is TGCGCCAGCAGCCATGCCACAGGATTCAATGAGCAGTTCTTC. V and J are TRBV4-3 and TRBJ2-1; D possibly corresponds to TRBD1 (5 bases). Germline V CDR1 and CDR2: LGHNA, YSLEER. This CDR3 comprises 14 residues. Trimming shortened V by 3 bases and J by 6 bases, and 12 bases separated the two germline ends.

This CDR3 reads CSVGKGAGGGNEQFF. CDR3 nucleotides: TGCAGCGTTGGTAAGGGAGCGGGAGGTGGTAATGAGCAGTTCTTC. The chain has TRBV29-1 and TRBJ2-1, with 9 bases matching TRBD2. Losses at the gene ends were 4 bases for V and 7 bases for J; bases not matched to a gene: 11. Germline CDR1 SQVTM, CDR2 ANQGSEA. This CDR3 has 15 amino acids.

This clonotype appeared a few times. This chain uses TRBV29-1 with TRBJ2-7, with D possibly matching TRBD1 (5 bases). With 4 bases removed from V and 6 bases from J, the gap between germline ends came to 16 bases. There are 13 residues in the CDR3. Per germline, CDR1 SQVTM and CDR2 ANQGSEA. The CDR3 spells CSVVGQGTGEQYF. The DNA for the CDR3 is TGCAGCGTTGTAGGGCAGGGAACGGGCGAGCAGTACTTC.

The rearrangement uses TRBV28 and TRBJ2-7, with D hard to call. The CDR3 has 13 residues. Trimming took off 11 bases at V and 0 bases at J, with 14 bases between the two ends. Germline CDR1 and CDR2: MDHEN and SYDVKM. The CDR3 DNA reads TGTGCCGGAGCCGGGCGAAGCTCCTACGAGCAGTACTTC. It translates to CAGAGRSSYEQYF. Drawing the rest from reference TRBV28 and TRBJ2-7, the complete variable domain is DVKVTQSSRYLVKRTGEKVFLECVQDMDHENMFWYRQDPGLGLRLIYFSYDVKMKEKGDIPEGYSVSREKKERFSLILESASTNQTSMYLCAGAGRSSYEQYFGPGTRLTVT.

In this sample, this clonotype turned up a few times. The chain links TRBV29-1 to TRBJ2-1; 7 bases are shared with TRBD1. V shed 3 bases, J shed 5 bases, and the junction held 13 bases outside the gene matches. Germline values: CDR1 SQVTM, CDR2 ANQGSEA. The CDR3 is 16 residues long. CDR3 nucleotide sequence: TGCAGCGTTGAGGTTGGAAACAGGGGCTACGACAATGAGCAGTTCTTC. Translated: CSVEVGNRGYDNEQFF.

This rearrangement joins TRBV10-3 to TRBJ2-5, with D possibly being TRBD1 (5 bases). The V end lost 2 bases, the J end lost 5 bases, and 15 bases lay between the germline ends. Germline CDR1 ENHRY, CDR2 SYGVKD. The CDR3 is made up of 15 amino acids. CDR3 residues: CAISEPSRVGETQYF. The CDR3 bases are TGTGCCATCAGTGAGCCCTCCAGGGTTGGGGAGACCCAGTACTTC.

CDR3 sequence reads: CASSLRRLAFVSETQYF. Here the CDR3 DNA reads TGTGCCAGCAGCCTCAGGAGGCTAGCGTTCGTTTCGGAGACCCAGTACTTC. V usage is TRBV3-1 and J usage is TRBJ2-7, with D possibly TRBD2 on 6 matching bases. Judging by the DNA end, TRBJ2-5 fits better; the J call may be wrong. This CDR3 is built from 17 residues. From germline, CDR1 is LGHDT and CDR2 YNNKEL (reference sequence).

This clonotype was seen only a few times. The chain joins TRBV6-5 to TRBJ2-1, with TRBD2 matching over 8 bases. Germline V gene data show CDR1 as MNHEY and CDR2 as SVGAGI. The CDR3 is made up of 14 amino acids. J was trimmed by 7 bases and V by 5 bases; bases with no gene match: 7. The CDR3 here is CASSPGGPQNEQFF. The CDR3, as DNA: TGTGCCAGCAGTCCGGGAGGGCCTCAGAATGAGCAGTTCTTC.

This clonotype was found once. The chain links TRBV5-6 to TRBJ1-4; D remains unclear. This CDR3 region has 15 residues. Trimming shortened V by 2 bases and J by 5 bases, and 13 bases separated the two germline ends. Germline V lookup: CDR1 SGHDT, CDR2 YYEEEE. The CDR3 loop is CASSFSIGLNEKLFF. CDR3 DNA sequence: TGTGCCAGCAGCTTTAGTATTGGTTTGAATGAAAAACTGTTTTTT.